This is a list of T cell receptor beta chains from one sample in a study of shared clonotypes between healthy human individuals. Sequencing was performed with immunoSEQ multiplex PCR; in TCRdb, only in-frame clones are kept and a portion is missing. The table has 1 million to 1.3 million clones, around three quarters seen once. The sample comprised memory CD4+ T cells from PBMCs. The receptors come from a man aged 18 to 30 in good health. Some clones in this sample may be carry-over from other donors' samples. Both conserved end residues are part of each CDR3. A D gene is named only where the DNA matches it firmly. A clone size is listed for some rows: how often the clone was seen (once, few, many), or a class if it is expanded.

v_gene: TRBV4-1; j_gene: TRBJ2-5; d_gene: -; abundance: once; CDR3aa: CASSRGGSGETQYF; CDR3nt: TGCGCCAGCAGCCGCGGCGGCTCTGGAGAGACCCAGTACTTC
v_gene: TRBV28; j_gene: TRBJ1-5; d_gene: -; abundance: -; CDR3aa: CASSLGSQPQHF; CDR3nt: TGTGCCAGCAGTCTCGGATCCCAGCCCCAGCATTTT
v_gene: TRBV28; j_gene: TRBJ2-5; d_gene: -; abundance: -; CDR3aa: CASSLWAREETQYF; CDR3nt: TGTGCCAGCAGTTTGTGGGCGCGGGAAGAGACCCAGTACTTC
v_gene: TRBV13; j_gene: TRBJ1-1; d_gene: TRBD1; abundance: -; CDR3aa: CASSLGGTGVWTEAFF; CDR3nt: TGTGCCAGCAGCTTAGGTGGGACAGGGGTATGGACTGAAGCTTTCTTT
v_gene: TRBV7-3; j_gene: TRBJ2-2; d_gene: -; abundance: -; CDR3aa: CASSLTYTGELFF; CDR3nt: TGTGCCAGCAGCTTAACCTACACCGGGGAGCTGTTTTTT
v_gene: TRBV28; j_gene: TRBJ1-6; d_gene: TRBD1; abundance: -; CDR3aa: CASRYTDRGNSPLHF; CDR3nt: TGTGCCAGCAGATACACCGACAGGGGGAATTCACCCCTCCACTTT
v_gene: TRBV2; j_gene: TRBJ1-1; d_gene: -; abundance: many; CDR3aa: CASSTDSNTEAFF; CDR3nt: TGTGCCAGCAGTACGGACAGTAACACTGAAGCTTTCTTT
v_gene: TRBV28; j_gene: TRBJ1-1; d_gene: -; abundance: many; CDR3aa: CASSDSTAMNTEAFF; CDR3nt: TGTGCCAGCAGTGACTCGACAGCCATGAACACTGAAGCTTTCTTT
v_gene: TRBV7-3; j_gene: TRBJ2-7; d_gene: -; abundance: -; CDR3aa: CASSPNSGVEQYF; CDR3nt: TGTGCCAGCAGCCCCAACTCAGGGGTCGAGCAGTACTTC
v_gene: TRBV7-2; j_gene: TRBJ2-1; d_gene: TRBD2; abundance: -; CDR3aa: CASSLDGTRLNEQFF; CDR3nt: TGTGCCAGCAGCTTAGATGGGACTAGACTAAATGAGCAGTTCTTC
v_gene: TRBV25-1; j_gene: TRBJ1-5; d_gene: -; abundance: few; CDR3aa: CASSELEAYQPQHF; CDR3nt: TGTGCCAGCAGTGAGTTGGAAGCCTATCAGCCCCAGCATTTT
v_gene: TRBV11-2; j_gene: TRBJ2-3; d_gene: -; abundance: -; CDR3aa: CASSAQAATDTQYF; CDR3nt: TGTGCCAGCAGCGCGCAGGCGGCCACAGATACGCAGTATTTT
v_gene: TRBV29-1; j_gene: TRBJ2-1; d_gene: TRBD2; abundance: -; CDR3aa: CSVRLAVPYNEQFF; CDR3nt: TGCAGCGTCCGACTAGCGGTACCCTACAATGAGCAGTTCTTC
v_gene: TRBV7-2; j_gene: TRBJ2-7; d_gene: -; abundance: -; CDR3aa: CASSLAPGQPYEQYF; CDR3nt: TGTGCCAGCAGCTTAGCGCCGGGCCAACCCTACGAGCAGTACTTC
v_gene: TRBV28; j_gene: TRBJ2-7; d_gene: TRBD1; abundance: -; CDR3aa: CASIQDRVGYEQYF; CDR3nt: TGTGCCAGCATTCAGGACAGGGTGGGCTACGAGCAGTACTTC
v_gene: TRBV7-3; j_gene: TRBJ2-5; d_gene: TRBD1; abundance: few; CDR3aa: CASSSGQGETQYF; CDR3nt: TGTGCCAGCAGCTCGGGACAGGGGGAGACCCAGTACTTC
v_gene: TRBV9; j_gene: TRBJ1-5; d_gene: -; abundance: once; CDR3aa: CASSVGRDYSNQPQHF; CDR3nt: TGTGCCAGCAGCGTAGGCAGGGATTATAGCAATCAGCCCCAGCATTTT
v_gene: TRBV6-1; j_gene: TRBJ2-7; d_gene: -; abundance: -; CDR3aa: CAGSEVRFGEQYF; CDR3nt: TGTGCCGGCAGTGAAGTTCGTTTTGGCGAGCAGTACTTC
v_gene: TRBV29-1; j_gene: TRBJ1-2; d_gene: -; abundance: -; CDR3aa: CSANRGLGDYTF; CDR3nt: TGCAGTGCCAATCGGGGGTTGGGTGACTACACCTTC
v_gene: TRBV5-1; j_gene: TRBJ2-3; d_gene: TRBD1; abundance: -; CDR3aa: CASSGTGPTDTQYF; CDR3nt: TGCGCCAGCAGTGGGACAGGGCCCACAGATACGCAGTATTTT
v_gene: TRBV18; j_gene: TRBJ1-1; d_gene: -; abundance: few; CDR3aa: CASSLGLEAYTEAFF; CDR3nt: TGTGCCAGCTCACTGGGTTTGGAAGCTTACACTGAAGCTTTCTTT
v_gene: TRBV19; j_gene: TRBJ2-1; d_gene: -; abundance: once; CDR3aa: CASSASTGVHNEQFF; CDR3nt: TGTGCCAGTAGTGCTTCAACCGGGGTCCACAATGAGCAGTTCTTC
v_gene: TRBV7-3; j_gene: TRBJ2-5; d_gene: TRBD2; abundance: -; CDR3aa: CASSPSGSREETQYF; CDR3nt: TGTGCCAGCAGCCCTAGCGGGAGTAGGGAGGAGACCCAGTACTTC
v_gene: TRBV7-9; j_gene: TRBJ2-1; d_gene: TRBD2; abundance: many; CDR3aa: CASSARLAGHPIWFF; CDR3nt: TGTGCCAGCAGCGCCCGACTAGCGGGACACCCAATTTGGTTCTTC
v_gene: TRBV7-8; j_gene: TRBJ2-5; d_gene: -; abundance: -; CDR3aa: CASSPLGGYQETQYF; CDR3nt: TGTGCCAGCAGCCCCCTTGGCGGGTACCAAGAGACCCAGTACTTC
v_gene: TRBV2; j_gene: TRBJ1-2; d_gene: TRBD1; abundance: -; CDR3aa: CASRLDRGIYGYTF; CDR3nt: TGTGCCAGCAGACTTGACAGGGGCATCTATGGCTACACCTTC
v_gene: TRBV5-5; j_gene: TRBJ1-5; d_gene: -; abundance: -; CDR3aa: CASSLAGRFVQPQHF; CDR3nt: TGTGCCAGCAGCTTGGCTGGGCGGTTCGTTCAGCCCCAGCATTTT
v_gene: TRBV2; j_gene: TRBJ2-7; d_gene: -; abundance: -; CDR3aa: CASTPDRSSYEQYF; CDR3nt: TGTGCCAGCACCCCGGACAGAAGCTCCTACGAGCAGTACTTC
v_gene: TRBV28; j_gene: TRBJ2-1; d_gene: TRBD2; abundance: -; CDR3aa: CASSFLAGRGFF; CDR3nt: TGTGCCAGCAGTTTTTTAGCGGGAAGAGGGTTCTTC